This T cell receptor (beta chain) was retrieved from a study of CD4 T cells in relation to SARS-CoV-2 and coronaviruses. Across the whole study: PBMCs were cultured with antigen for nine to ten days before TCR beta sequencing. Findings and caveats of the study: This crossreactivity analysis covered spike protein alone, no other viral proteins.

Assay used: immunoSEQ multiplex PCR; TCRdb lists only in-frame clones, some missing. The profile shows approximately 41,000 clones, approximately 84% of them singletons. With respect to this clone: Its target is unknown.

The CDR3 runs to 18 residues. V lost 0 bases and J 4 bases, leaving 20 bases between the germline ends. Germline CDR1 SGHRS, CDR2 YFSETQ. V usage is TRBV5-1 and J usage is TRBJ2-1; D is unresolved. This sequence was found in an adult with COVID-19. Material for sequencing was naive CD4+ T cells from PBMCs, cultured in vitro. The subset: naive CD4+ T cells isolated by negative enrichment. The CDR3: CASSLGLLRIQLYNEQFF. CDR3 bases: TGCGCCAGCAGCTTGGGTCTCTTGCGTATCCAACTATACAATGAGCAGTTCTTC.